This T cell receptor beta chain was captured in a study of shared clonotypes between healthy human individuals. Study background: Per donor, CD8 memory used one plate, CD8 naive used two, CD4 memory used three and CD4 naive used three.

With regard to this clone: Its cognate antigen is unknown.

It was into CD45RA+ naive and CD45RA-negative memory subsets that the CD4+ cells were split. Original handling: Quality scores were absent from the junction-only immunoSEQ sequences, so filtering differed. TCRdb's table, derived via immunoSEQ multiplex PCR, lists solely in-frame clones and lacks some. D and trimming come from the DNA, and the V and J calls and clone size come from that table. The repertoire holds about 2 million clones, with roughly 96% as singletons. Points from the study as a whole: Estimated richness was generally greater in naive than memory subsets.

Material: naive CD4+ T cells sorted from blood. Documented subset: CD45RA+ positively selected. This clonotype originated in a man between 18 and 35 years old in good health.

DNA of the CDR3: TGTGCCAGCAGCCCCAAGGCGGGAGCAGATACGCAGTATTTT. It is translated as CASSPKAGADTQYF. The V gene is TRBV7-2, the J gene TRBJ2-3; 7 bases align to TRBD2. The CDR3 consists of 14 residues. Germline trimming cut 5 bases from V and 4 bases from J; bases unmatched to any gene: 6. Germline V gene lookup returns CDR1 SGHTA and CDR2 FQGNSA. The full variable domain, rest sourced from reference TRBV7-2 and TRBJ2-3, is GAGVSQSPSNKVTEKGKDVELRCDPISGHTALYWYRQSLGQGLEFLIYFQGNSAPDKSGLPSDRFSAERTGGSVSTLTIQRTQQEDSAVYLCASSPKAGADTQYFGPGTRLTVL.